Listed below are T cell receptor beta chains from one sample, sequenced in a study of cytomegalovirus exposure and HLA in healthy donors. Libraries were prepared by immunoSEQ multiplex PCR; TCRdb keeps only in-frame clonotypes and omits some of them. The repertoire consists of tens of thousands of clones, with around 71% occurring once and the leading ten covering approximately 8.9%. Input material: PBMCs. The receptors were sampled from a man aged 60 to 75 in good health and CMV-seronegative. Both conserved end residues are part of each CDR3. D genes are given only for firm matches. Clone size, where shown, is once, few, many, or a class for clones that have expanded.

>TRBJ1-2|-|-|TRBV7-8
CASSLAGVDGYTF
TGTGCCAGCAGCTTAGCAGGGGTGGATGGCTACACCTTC
>TRBJ1-1|-|-|TRBV4-3
CASSQYLDINTEAFF
TGCGCCAGCAGCCAATACTTGGACATCAACACTGAAGCTTTCTTT
>TRBJ2-7|-|-|TRBV28
CASSFEGGAYEQYF
TGTGCCAGCAGTTTTGAAGGCGGGGCCTACGAGCAGTACTTC
>TRBJ2-1|-|-|TRBV19
CASSTSGISYNEQFF
TGTGCCAGTAGCACCAGCGGTATCTCCTACAATGAGCAGTTCTTC
>TRBJ1-5|-|-|TRBV28
CASRDTNQPQHF
TGTGCCAGTCGGGACACCAATCAGCCCCAGCATTTT
>TRBJ2-7|-|-|TRBV23-1
CASSQFPGHRNGCDYEQYF
TGCGCCAGCAGTCAATTCCCGGGACATCGAAACGGGTGCGACTACGAGCAGTACTTC
>TRBJ2-7|TRBD2|-|TRBV5-1
CASSSSGGSYEQYF
TGCGCCAGCAGCTCGAGCGGGGGTTCCTACGAGCAGTACTTC
>TRBJ1-5|TRBD1|-|TRBV19
CASSIGLGGDQPQHF
TGTGCCAGTAGTATAGGTCTAGGGGGCGATCAGCCCCAGCATTTT
>TRBJ1-3|-|-|TRBV11-3
CASSLVRVLSGTGNTIYF
TGTGCCAGCAGCTTAGTCCGGGTTCTTTCGGGGACTGGAAACACCATATATTTT
>TRBJ2-3|-|-|TRBV7-2
CASSLVRNTDTQYF
TGTGCCAGCAGCTTAGTCAGGAACACAGATACGCAGTATTTT
>TRBJ1-4|TRBD1|-|TRBV7-9
CASSFPGQPEKLFF
TGTGCCAGCAGCTTTCCGGGACAGCCTGAAAAACTGTTTTTT
>TRBJ1-3|-|-|TRBV6-1
CASSESGTLSSGNTIYF
TGTGCCAGCAGTGAAAGCGGGACATTGAGCTCTGGAAACACCATATATTTT
>TRBJ2-7|-|few|TRBV14
CASSQGILRRREQYF
TGTGCCAGCAGCCAAGGGATTTTAAGGAGGCGAGAGCAGTACTTC
>TRBJ2-2|TRBD1|-|TRBV29-1
CSVKTGWTTGELFF
TGCAGCGTTAAGACAGGGTGGACCACCGGGGAGCTGTTTTTT
>TRBJ2-3|-|once|TRBV9
CASSVGLMNTQYF
TGTGCCAGCAGCGTTGGCCTCATGAATACGCAGTATTTT
>TRBJ1-5|-|-|TRBV7-9
CASSSLGLQPQHF
TGTGCCAGCAGCTCACTAGGACTGCAGCCCCAGCATTTT
>TRBJ2-1|TRBD2|-|TRBV11-2
CASSWGTSFYDEQFF
TGTGCCAGCAGCTGGGGGACTAGCTTTTACGATGAGCAGTTCTTC
>TRBJ2-1|-|-|TRBV7-2
CASSLASDNEQFF
TGTGCCAGCAGCTTAGCTAGCGACAATGAGCAGTTCTTC
>TRBJ1-2|-|few|TRBV19
CASRSGDGYTF
TGTGCCAGTCGTTCAGGGGATGGCTACACCTTC
>TRBJ1-5|TRBD1|few|TRBV7-9
CASSSTGGIQPQHF
TGTGCCAGCAGCTCTACAGGGGGCATTCAGCCCCAGCATTTT
>TRBJ2-7|TRBD1|once|TRBV9
CASSVDGTGTYEQYF
TGTGCCAGCAGCGTAGACGGGACAGGAACCTACGAGCAGTACTTC
>TRBJ2-2|TRBD1|-|TRBV5-1
CASSLVQGATGELFF
TGCGCCAGCAGCTTGGTTCAGGGGGCCACCGGGGAGCTGTTTTTT
>TRBJ2-7|-|-|TRBV7-9
CASSTPPDLSSYEQYF
TGTGCCAGCAGCACCCCCCCAGATTTAAGCTCCTACGAGCAGTACTTC
>TRBJ1-1|-|few|TRBV6-5
CASSKQGRAFF
TGTGCCAGCAGTAAACAGGGTAGGGCTTTCTTT
>TRBJ1-5|-|-|TRBV6-6
CASNRGANQPQHF
TGTGCCAGCAACCGGGGAGCAAATCAGCCCCAGCATTTT
>TRBJ1-1|TRBD1|once|TRBV5-6
CASSLALGTENTEAFF
TGTGCCAGCAGCTTGGCCTTGGGGACAGAGAACACTGAAGCTTTCTTT
>TRBJ2-2|TRBD1|-|TRBV29-1
CSVEDRDRPSTGELFF
TGCAGCGTTGAAGATAGGGACAGGCCTAGCACCGGGGAGCTGTTTTTT
>TRBJ1-4|-|-|TRBV5-1
CASSAQGTSTNEKLFF
TGCGCCAGCAGCGCCCAGGGGACCTCAACTAATGAAAAACTGTTTTTT
>TRBJ2-1|TRBD2|-|TRBV7-9
CASSEGSGSVDNEQFF
TGTGCCAGCAGCGAGGGTAGCGGGAGCGTCGACAATGAGCAGTTCTTC
>TRBJ2-5|-|-|TRBV7-9
CASSFEGLETQYF
TGTGCCAGCAGCTTTGAGGGACTCGAGACCCAGTACTTC
>TRBJ1-1|-|-|TRBV6-6
CASSRTIGANAEAFF
TGTGCCAGCAGCCGGACTATTGGTGCCAACGCTGAAGCTTTCTTT